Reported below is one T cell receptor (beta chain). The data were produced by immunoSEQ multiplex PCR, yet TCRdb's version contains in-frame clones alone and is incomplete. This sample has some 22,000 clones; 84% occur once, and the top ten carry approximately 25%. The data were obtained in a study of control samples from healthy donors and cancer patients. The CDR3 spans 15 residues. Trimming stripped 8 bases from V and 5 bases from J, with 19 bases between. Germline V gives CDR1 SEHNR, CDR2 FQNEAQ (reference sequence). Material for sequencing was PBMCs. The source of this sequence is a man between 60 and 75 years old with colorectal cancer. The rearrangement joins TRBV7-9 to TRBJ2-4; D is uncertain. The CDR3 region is CASGPNTRVENIQYF. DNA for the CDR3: TGTGCCAGCGGACCCAACACACGGGTCGAAAACATTCAGTACTTC.